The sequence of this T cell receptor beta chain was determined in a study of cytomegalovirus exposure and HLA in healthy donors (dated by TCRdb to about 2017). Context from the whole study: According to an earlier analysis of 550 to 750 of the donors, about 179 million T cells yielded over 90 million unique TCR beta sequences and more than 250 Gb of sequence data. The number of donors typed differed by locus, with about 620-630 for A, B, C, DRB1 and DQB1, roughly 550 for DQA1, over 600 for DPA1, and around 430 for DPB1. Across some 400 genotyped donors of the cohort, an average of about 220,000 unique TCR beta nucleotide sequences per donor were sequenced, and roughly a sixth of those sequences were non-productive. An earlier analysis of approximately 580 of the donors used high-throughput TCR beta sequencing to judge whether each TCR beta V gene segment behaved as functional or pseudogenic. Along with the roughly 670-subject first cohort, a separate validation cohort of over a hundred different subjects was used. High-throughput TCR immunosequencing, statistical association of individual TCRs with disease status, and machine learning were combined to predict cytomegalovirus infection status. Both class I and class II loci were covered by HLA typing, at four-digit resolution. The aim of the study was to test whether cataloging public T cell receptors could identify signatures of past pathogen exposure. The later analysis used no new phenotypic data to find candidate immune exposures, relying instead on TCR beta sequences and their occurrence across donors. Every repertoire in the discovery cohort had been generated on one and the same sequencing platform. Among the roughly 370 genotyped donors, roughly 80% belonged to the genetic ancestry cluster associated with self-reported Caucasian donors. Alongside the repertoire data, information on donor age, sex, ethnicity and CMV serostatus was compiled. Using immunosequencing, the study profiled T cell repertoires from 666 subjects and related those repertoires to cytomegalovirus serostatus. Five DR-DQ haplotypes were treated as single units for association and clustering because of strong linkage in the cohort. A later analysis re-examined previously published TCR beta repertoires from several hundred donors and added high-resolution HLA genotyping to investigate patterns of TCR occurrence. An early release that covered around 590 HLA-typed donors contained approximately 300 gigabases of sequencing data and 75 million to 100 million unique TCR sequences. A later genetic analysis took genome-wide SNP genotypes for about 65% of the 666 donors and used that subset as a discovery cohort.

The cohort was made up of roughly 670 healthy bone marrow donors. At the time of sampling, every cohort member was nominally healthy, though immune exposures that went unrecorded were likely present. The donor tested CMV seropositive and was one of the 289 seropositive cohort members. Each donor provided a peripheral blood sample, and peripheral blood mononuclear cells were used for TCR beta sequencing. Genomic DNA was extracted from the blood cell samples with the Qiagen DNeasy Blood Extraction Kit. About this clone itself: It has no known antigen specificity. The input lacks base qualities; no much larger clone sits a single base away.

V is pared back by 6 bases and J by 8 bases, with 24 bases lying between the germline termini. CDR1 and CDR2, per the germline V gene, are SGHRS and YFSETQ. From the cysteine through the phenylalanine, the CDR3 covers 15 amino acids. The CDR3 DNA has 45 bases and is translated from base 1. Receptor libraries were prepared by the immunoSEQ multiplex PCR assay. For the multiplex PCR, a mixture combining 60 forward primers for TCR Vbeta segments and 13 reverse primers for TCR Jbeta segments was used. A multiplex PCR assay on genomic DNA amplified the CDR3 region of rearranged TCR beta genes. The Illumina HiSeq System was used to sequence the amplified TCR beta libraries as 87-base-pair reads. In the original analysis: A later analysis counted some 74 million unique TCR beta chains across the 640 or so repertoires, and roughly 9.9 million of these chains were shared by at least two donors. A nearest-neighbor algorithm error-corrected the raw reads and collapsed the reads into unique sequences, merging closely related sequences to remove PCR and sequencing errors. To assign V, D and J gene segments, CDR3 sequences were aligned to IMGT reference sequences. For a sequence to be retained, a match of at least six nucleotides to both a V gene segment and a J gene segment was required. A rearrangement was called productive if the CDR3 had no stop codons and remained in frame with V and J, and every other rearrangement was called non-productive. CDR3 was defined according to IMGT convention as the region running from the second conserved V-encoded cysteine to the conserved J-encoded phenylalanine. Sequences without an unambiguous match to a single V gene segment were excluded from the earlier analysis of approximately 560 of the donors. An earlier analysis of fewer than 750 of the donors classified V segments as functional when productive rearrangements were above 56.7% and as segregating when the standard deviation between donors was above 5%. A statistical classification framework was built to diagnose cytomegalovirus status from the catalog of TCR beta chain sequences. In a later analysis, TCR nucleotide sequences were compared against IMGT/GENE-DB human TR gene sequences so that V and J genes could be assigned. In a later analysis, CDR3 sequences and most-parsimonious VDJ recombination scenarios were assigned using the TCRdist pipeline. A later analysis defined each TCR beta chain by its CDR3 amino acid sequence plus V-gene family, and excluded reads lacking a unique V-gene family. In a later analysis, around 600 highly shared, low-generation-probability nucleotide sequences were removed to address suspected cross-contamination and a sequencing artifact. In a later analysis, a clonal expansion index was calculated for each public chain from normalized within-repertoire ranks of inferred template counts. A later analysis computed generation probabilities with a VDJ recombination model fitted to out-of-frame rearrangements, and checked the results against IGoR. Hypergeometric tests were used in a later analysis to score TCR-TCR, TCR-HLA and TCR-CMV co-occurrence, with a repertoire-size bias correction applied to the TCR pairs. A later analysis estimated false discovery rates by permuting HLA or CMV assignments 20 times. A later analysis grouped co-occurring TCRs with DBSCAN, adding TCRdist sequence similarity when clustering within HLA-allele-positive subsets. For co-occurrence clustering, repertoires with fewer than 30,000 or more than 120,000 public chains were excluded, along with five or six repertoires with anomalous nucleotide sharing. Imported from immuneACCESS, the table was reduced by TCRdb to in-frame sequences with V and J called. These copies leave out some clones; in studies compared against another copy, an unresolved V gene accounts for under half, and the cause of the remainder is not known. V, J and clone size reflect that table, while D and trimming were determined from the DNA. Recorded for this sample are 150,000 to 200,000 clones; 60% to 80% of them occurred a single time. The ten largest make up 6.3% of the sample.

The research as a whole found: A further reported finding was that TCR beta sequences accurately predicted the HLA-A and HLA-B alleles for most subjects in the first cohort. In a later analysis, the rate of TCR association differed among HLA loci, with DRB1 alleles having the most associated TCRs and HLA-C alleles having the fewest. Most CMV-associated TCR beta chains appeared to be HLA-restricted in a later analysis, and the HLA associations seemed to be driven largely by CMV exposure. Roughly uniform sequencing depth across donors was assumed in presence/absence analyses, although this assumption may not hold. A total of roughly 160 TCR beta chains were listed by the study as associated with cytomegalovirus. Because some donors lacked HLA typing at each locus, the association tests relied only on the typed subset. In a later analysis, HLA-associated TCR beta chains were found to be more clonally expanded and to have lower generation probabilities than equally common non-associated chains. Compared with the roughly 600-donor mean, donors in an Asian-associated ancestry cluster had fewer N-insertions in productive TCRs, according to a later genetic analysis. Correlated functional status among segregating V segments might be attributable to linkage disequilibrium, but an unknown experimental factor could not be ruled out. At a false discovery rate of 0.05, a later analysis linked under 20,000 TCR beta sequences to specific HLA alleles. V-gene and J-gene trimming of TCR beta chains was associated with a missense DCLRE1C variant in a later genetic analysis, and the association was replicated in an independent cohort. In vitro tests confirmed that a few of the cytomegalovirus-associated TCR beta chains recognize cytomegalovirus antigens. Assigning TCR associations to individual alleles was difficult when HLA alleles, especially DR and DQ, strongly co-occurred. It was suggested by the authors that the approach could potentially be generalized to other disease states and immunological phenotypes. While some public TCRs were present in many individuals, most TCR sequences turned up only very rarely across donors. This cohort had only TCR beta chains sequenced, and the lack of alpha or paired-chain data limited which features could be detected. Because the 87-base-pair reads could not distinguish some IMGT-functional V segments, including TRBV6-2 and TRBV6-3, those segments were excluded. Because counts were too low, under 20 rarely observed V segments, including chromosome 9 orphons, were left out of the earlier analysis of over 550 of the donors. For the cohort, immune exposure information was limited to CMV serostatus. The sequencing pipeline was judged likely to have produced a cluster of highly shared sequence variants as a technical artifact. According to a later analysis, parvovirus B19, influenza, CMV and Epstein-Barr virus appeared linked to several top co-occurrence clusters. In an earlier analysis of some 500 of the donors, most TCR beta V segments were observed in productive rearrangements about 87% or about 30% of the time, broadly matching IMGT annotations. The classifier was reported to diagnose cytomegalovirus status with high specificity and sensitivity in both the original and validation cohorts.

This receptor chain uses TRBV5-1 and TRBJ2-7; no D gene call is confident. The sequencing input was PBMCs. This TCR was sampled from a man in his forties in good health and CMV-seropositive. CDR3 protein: CASTAGNQQLRKQYF. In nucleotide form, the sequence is TGCGCCAGCACGGCCGGAAACCAACAACTAAGGAAGCAGTACTTC.